These 29 T cell receptor beta chains share one sample of origin, sequenced in a study of cytomegalovirus exposure and HLA in healthy donors. In the PCR, 60 Vbeta and 13 Jbeta primers were used. Libraries were prepared by immunoSEQ multiplex PCR; TCRdb keeps only in-frame clonotypes and omits some of them. The data show about 210,000 clones, about 84% seen once. The sample was PBMCs. The receptors stem from a woman aged 25 to 39 in good health and CMV-seropositive.

This clone was detected a few times. The chain recombines TRBV15 with TRBJ1-5, with TRBD1 matching 8 bases. CDR3 size: 17 residues. The V gene's germline CDR1 is LNHNV and CDR2 YYDKDF (reference sequence). The V segment lost 6 bases and the J segment 0 bases; nucleotides outside the gene matches: 10. The CDR3, as DNA: TGTGCCACCAGTTCCGGGACAGGCCTTTCTAGCAATCAGCCCCAGCATTTT. Translated, it gives CATSSGTGLSSNQPQHF.

The chain recombines TRBV28 with TRBJ1-5; no definite D call. V was cut by 4 bases and J by 2 bases, with 9 bases left in between. CDR1 and CDR2 from the germline V gene are MDHEN and SYDVKM. The CDR3 runs 14 residues. The CDR3 loop reads CASSSVRGNQPQHF. CDR3 in DNA: TGTGCCAGCAGTTCCGTTCGGGGCAATCAGCCCCAGCATTTT.

The gene calls are TRBV30 and TRBJ2-3; TRBD2 matches at 8 bases. The CDR3 totals 14 residues. V trimming: 3 bases; J trimming: 4 bases; junction bases outside the gene matches: 6. Germline CDR1 and CDR2: GTSNPN and SVGIG (reference sequence). The CDR3 DNA follows: TGTGCCTGGAGGGGAACGGGGGGGTCAGATACGCAGTATTTT. This codes for CAWRGTGGSDTQYF.

This clone was counted only a few times. The chain combines TRBV7-8 with TRBJ2-2, with TRBD2 matching 9 bases. Germline V lookup: CDR1 SGHVS, CDR2 FQNEAQ. This CDR3 is 17 amino acids long. V lost 7 bases to trimming and J lost 3 bases; unmatched junction nucleotides: 12. Here the CDR3 DNA reads TGTGCCAGCACTACACCGGCTAGCGGGATATACACCGGGGAGCTGTTTTTT. Translated, it gives CASTTPASGIYTGELFF.

This sequence joins TRBV19 and TRBJ2-3; 7 bases align to TRBD2. The CDR3 is made up of 16 amino acids. Germline lookup yields CDR1 LNHDA and CDR2 SQIVND (reference sequence). Germline trimming cut 3 bases from V and 8 bases from J; bases unmatched to any gene: 14. Written as DNA, the CDR3 is TGTGCCAGTAGTATGAAGGGAGGGAGGGGAGATCGTACGCAGTATTTT. Translated, it gives CASSMKGGRGDRTQYF.

This chain links TRBV11-3 with TRBJ2-7; D is perhaps TRBD2 (6 bases). V was clipped by 0 bases and J by 4 bases, with 7 bases between them. The germline gives CDR1 SGHNT, CDR2 YENEEA. The CDR3 consists of 13 residues. The CDR3, as DNA: TGTGCCAGCAGCTTAGATCGGGGGTACGAGCAGTACTTC. Its translation: CASSLDRGYEQYF.

The chain employs TRBV7-9 and TRBJ1-1; 10 bases align to TRBD1. This CDR3 spans 19 amino acids. Germline assignment: CDR1 SEHNR and CDR2 FQNEAQ (reference sequence). The V segment lost 5 bases and the J segment 4 bases; nucleotides outside the gene matches: 19. In nucleotides, the CDR3 is TGTGCCAGCAGCACCCGGACAGGGGGGGTCGGGGGGTGGACCACTGAAGCTTTCTTT. This encodes CASSTRTGGVGGWTTEAFF.

This clone was seen a single time. The chain carries TRBV9 and TRBJ2-7; TRBD2 is a possible D gene (5 bases). CDR3 size: 14 residues. V shed 0 bases and J shed 6 bases, with 13 bases lying between them. Germline V gene sequence: CDR1 SGDLS, CDR2 YYNGEE. The CDR3 DNA follows: TGTGCCAGCAGCGTAGCGGGCCTAGCAAGCGAGCAGTACTTC. It yields the protein CASSVAGLASEQYF.

J is TRBJ2-2 and V is TRBV2, with a possible D match to TRBD2 (5 bases). This CDR3 region has 13 residues. Germline V CDR1 and CDR2: SNHLY, FYNNEI. V was shortened by 8 bases and J by 7 bases, with 14 bases between the two germline ends. CDR3 loop: CASAGLLGGELFF. CDR3 bases: TGTGCCAGCGCGGGCCTTCTGGGCGGGGAGCTGTTTTTT.

The rearrangement uses TRBV4-2 and TRBJ2-2; no definite D call. Germline CDR1 is LGHNA and CDR2 is YNFKEQ. Trimming shortened V by 0 bases and J by 5 bases, and 16 bases separated the two germline ends. The CDR3 contains 17 residues. The CDR3 nucleotides are TGTGCCAGCAGCCAAGAAGAACTAACCTACCAGACCGGGGAGCTGTTTTTT. This sequence encodes CASSQEELTYQTGELFF.

This chain joins TRBV30 and TRBJ1-2, with unresolved D. Germline V lookup: CDR1 GTSNPN, CDR2 SVGIG (reference sequence). The CDR3 consists of 13 residues. Trimming pared 0 bases from V and 7 bases from J, leaving 12 bases between. The CDR3 DNA sequence: TGTGCCTGGAGTGTTGCGGATACGGCTGGCTACACCTTC. It is translated as CAWSVADTAGYTF.

J is TRBJ2-2 and V is TRBV7-8; 8 positions agree with TRBD1. CDR3 size: 15 residues. Germline assignment: CDR1 SGHVS and CDR2 FQNEAQ. The V segment lost 5 bases and the J segment 6 bases; nucleotides outside the gene matches: 8. DNA of the CDR3: TGTGCCAGCAGCCATAGGACAGGGAGGCCCGGGGAGCTGTTTTTT. Residues: CASSHRTGRPGELFF.

The table lists this clone with a few counts. The V gene is TRBV27, the J gene TRBJ1-3; unclear D gene. Deletions cut 6 bases from V and 4 bases from J, with 22 bases between. The germline gives CDR1 MNHEY, CDR2 SMNVEV (reference sequence). The CDR3 extends over 17 amino acids. DNA for the CDR3: TGTGCCAGCAGCTCAAGCGGACTTTCTACTAGGGGAAACACCATATATTTT. It encodes CASSSSGLSTRGNTIYF.

On this clone: This CDR3 is also generated by other DNA sequences in the sample. CDR3 nucleotides: TGTGCCAGCAGTAGCGGGTTTCAAGAGACCCAGTACTTC. Amino acids: CASSSGFQETQYF. The chain has TRBV28 and TRBJ2-5; tentative D call: TRBD2 (6 bases). This CDR3 spans 13 amino acids. Germline lookup yields CDR1 MDHEN and CDR2 SYDVKM. Trimming pared 5 bases from V and 2 bases from J, leaving 9 bases between. Variable domain in full (rest from reference TRBV28 and TRBJ2-5): DVKVTQSSRYLVKRTGEKVFLECVQDMDHENMFWYRQDPGLGLRLIYFSYDVKMKEKGDIPEGYSVSREKKERFSLILESASTNQTSMYLCASSSGFQETQYFGPGTRLLVL.

V and J are TRBV29-1 and TRBJ2-1; TRBD2 is a possible D gene (6 bases). The CDR3 is 12 residues long. Trimming cost V 3 bases and J 6 bases, with 9 bases left between them. CDR1 is SQVTM, CDR2 ANQGSEA, per germline. CDR3 in DNA: TGCAGCGTTGAGGCGGGAACCAATGAGCAGTTCTTC. Its translation is CSVEAGTNEQFF.

The rearrangement links TRBV30 to TRBJ1-2; D remains unclear. This CDR3 contains 12 residues. Germline values: CDR1 GTSNPN, CDR2 SVGIG (reference sequence). V was shortened by 2 bases and J by 4 bases, with 8 bases between the two germline ends. The CDR3 sequence is CAWSSEFYGYTF. The DNA of the CDR3 is TGTGCCTGGAGTAGTGAGTTCTATGGCTACACCTTC.

Turning to this clone: This sample includes further DNA sequences coding for the same CDR3. The rearrangement joins TRBV18 to TRBJ1-1; D perhaps matches TRBD1 (5 bases). Trimming left V 5 bases short and J 1 base short, with 8 bases between. Germline V gene sequence: CDR1 KGHSH, CDR2 LQKENI. The CDR3 has 13 amino acids. CDR3 bases: TGTGCCAGCTCAGGGGGGAGGAACACTGAAGCTTTCTTT. Its translation is CASSGGRNTEAFF.

The chain recombines TRBV9 with TRBJ2-7, with 8 bases matching TRBD1. Germline CDR1 and CDR2: SGDLS and YYNGEE. Germline trimming cut 4 bases from V and 4 bases from J; bases unmatched to any gene: 4. CDR3 length: 13 residues. CDR3: CASSPGGSYEQYF. CDR3 sequence (DNA): TGTGCCAGCAGCCCAGGGGGCAGTTACGAGCAGTACTTC. Drawing the rest from reference TRBV9 and TRBJ2-7, the complete variable domain is DSGVTQTPKHLITATGQRVTLRCSPRSGDLSVYWYQQSLDQGLQFLIQYYNGEERAKGNILERFSAQQFPDLHSELNLSSLELGDSALYFCASSPGGSYEQYFGPGTRLTVT.

This clone was counted only a few times. CDR3 sequence: CASSQGTGYSYEQYF. For the CDR3, the DNA is TGTGCCAGCTCACAGGGGACAGGTTACTCCTACGAGCAGTACTTC. The J gene is TRBJ2-7, the V gene TRBV18; TRBD1 agrees at 8 bases. Germline assignment: CDR1 KGHSH and CDR2 LQKENI. V lost 4 bases and J lost 0; bases outside the gene matches: 5. The length of the CDR3 is 15 residues.

This chain connects TRBV19 to TRBJ1-1, with a possible D match to TRBD1 (6 bases). Germline CDR1 is LNHDA and CDR2 is SQIVND (reference sequence). The CDR3 sequence is 14 residues long. Trimming removed 7 bases from V and 5 bases from J, with 17 bases in between. The CDR3 reads CASTRGGPDTEAFF. In nucleotides, the CDR3 is TGTGCCAGTACTAGGGGGGGCCCTGATACTGAAGCTTTCTTT.

This clone appeared once. This sequence joins TRBV6-5 and TRBJ1-4; unclear D gene. The V end lost 6 bases, the J end lost 4 bases, and 12 bases lay between the germline ends. Germline V CDR1 and CDR2: MNHEY, SVGAGI. The CDR3 is 14 amino acids. The CDR3 sequence: CASSLVGINEKLFF. CDR3 in DNA: TGTGCCAGCAGCCTAGTAGGAATTAATGAAAAACTGTTTTTT.

DNA for the CDR3: TGTGCCAGCAGCGGGACATGGGCTCATGGCTACACCTTC. Encoded protein: CASSGTWAHGYTF. The chain has TRBV7-9 and TRBJ1-2; tentatively, D is TRBD1 (6 bases). This CDR3 comprises 13 residues. Germline V gene lookup returns CDR1 SEHNR and CDR2 FQNEAQ (reference sequence). V was trimmed by 5 bases and J by 6 bases, leaving 13 bases between them. Full variable domain (missing parts from reference TRBV7-9 and TRBJ1-2): DTGVSQNPRHKITKRGQNVTFRCDPISEHNRLYWYRQTLGQGPEFLTYFQNEAQLEKSRLLSDRFSAERPKGSFSTLEIQRTEQGDSAMYLCASSGTWAHGYTFGSGTRLTVV.

The rearrangement uses TRBV5-4 and TRBJ2-1; maybe TRBD2 (6 bases). The V end was cut by 5 bases, the J end by 9 bases, with 21 bases between. CDR1 is SGHNT and CDR2 is YYREEE in the germline V gene (reference sequence). The CDR3 loop spans 15 amino acids. The CDR3 here is CASSLYRDSKLEQFF. CDR3 bases: TGTGCCAGCAGTCTTTACCGGGACTCAAAGCTTGAGCAGTTCTTC. Based on the CDR3 plus reference TRBV5-4 and TRBJ2-1, the full variable domain is ETGVTQSPTHLIKTRGQQVTLRCSSQSGHNTVSWYQQALGQGPQFIFQYYREEENGRGNFPPRFSGLQFPNYSSELNVNALELDDSALYLCASSLYRDSKLEQFFGPGTRLTVL.

The sample holds one count of this clone. The V and J genes are TRBV19 and TRBJ1-3; TRBD1 matches 8 bases. Germline-derived CDR1 and CDR2 are LNHDA and SQIVND (reference sequence). After removal of 4 bases from V and 4 bases from J, the junction contained 6 bases not matched to a gene. This CDR3 comprises 15 residues. The chain's CDR3 is CASSTGGATGNTIYF. CDR3 bases: TGTGCCAGTAGTACAGGGGGCGCGACGGGAAACACCATATATTTT.

Concerning this clone itself: The germline gene is not matched at one end of the junction; a read error may be the cause. The V gene is TRBV7-9, the J gene TRBJ1-1; D may be TRBD1 (5 bases). Germline V gives CDR1 SEHNR, CDR2 FQNEAQ (reference sequence). This CDR3 has 12 residues. CDR3 sequence (DNA): TGTTCCAGCACCACCTTTGGGGGGGAAGCTTTCTTT. It translates to CSSTTFGGEAFF. The full variable domain, in which reference TRBV7-9 and TRBJ1-1 provide the parts outside the CDR3, is DTGVSQNPRHKITKRGQNVTFRCDPISEHNRLYWYRQTLGQGPEFLTYFQNEAQLEKSRLLSDRFSAERPKGSFSTLEIQRTEQGDSAMYLCSSTTFGGEAFFGQGTRLTVV.

This clone was counted once. The chain has TRBV6-6 and TRBJ2-7, with 8 bases that match TRBD1. V lost 6 bases, J lost 3 bases, and 10 bases stayed unmatched. CDR1 is MNHNY, CDR2 SVGAGI, per germline (reference sequence). There are 15 residues in the CDR3. CDR3 loop: CASSPRGQGSYEQYF. The DNA for the CDR3 is TGTGCCAGCAGCCCACGTGGACAGGGAAGCTACGAGCAGTACTTC.

The CDR3 here is CASSSGWQGRQPQHF. The DNA of the CDR3 is TGTGCCAGCAGCTCCGGGTGGCAGGGGAGACAGCCCCAGCATTTT. The rearrangement links TRBV5-4 to TRBJ1-5; tentative D call: TRBD1 (6 bases). Germline V CDR1 and CDR2: SGHNT, YYREEE (reference sequence). V was pared by 3 bases and J by 7 bases, with 17 bases between. The CDR3 contains 15 residues.

The chain couples TRBV6-5 to TRBJ2-7; TRBD1 aligns across 7 bases. Germline V gene data show CDR1 as MNHEY and CDR2 as SVGAGI. Germline trimming cut 5 bases from V and 2 bases from J; bases unmatched to any gene: 6. This CDR3 contains 14 residues. CDR3 loop: CASSHRQGPYEQYF. CDR3 bases: TGTGCCAGCAGTCACAGACAGGGCCCCTACGAGCAGTACTTC.

The chain links TRBV14 to TRBJ1-3; D is undetermined. The V end was cut by 2 bases, the J end by 0 bases, with 5 bases between. CDR1 is SGHDN and CDR2 is FVKESK in the germline V gene. The CDR3 is 14 amino acids. CDR3 in DNA: TGTGCCAGCAGCCAACGGTACTCTGGAAACACCATATATTTT. This gives the protein CASSQRYSGNTIYF.